The following is a TCR beta chain sequence with its context. Its antigen is unidentified. The data originate from a study of shared clonotypes between healthy human individuals. The wider study: Used for every donor were three CD4 naive, three CD4 memory, two CD8 naive and one CD8 memory plate. Study results and limitations: In contrast to clonotypes shared by all four donors, non-shared clonotypes had lower generation probabilities. Despite large depth, sorted-subset datasets appeared incompletely sequenced.

Produced via immunoSEQ multiplex PCR; TCRdb's table is partial and in-frame only. The sample contains just over 2,000,000 clones, around 95% of which appear only once. Within Nashville, Tennessee resided all donors, each a Caucasian adult. This TCR came from a man in his late teens or twenties in good health. Sequencing was carried out using naive CD4+ T cells sorted from blood. Sample subset: CD45RA+ positively selected.

CDR3: CASSLDGQGARGYTF. The CDR3 nucleotides read TGTGCCAGCAGCTTAGACGGCCAGGGGGCACGAGGCTACACCTTC. V gene TRBV7-2 combines with J gene TRBJ1-2; 8 bases map to TRBD1. Trimming at V came to 1 base and at J to 8 bases, leaving 9 bases not matched to a gene. There are 15 residues in the CDR3. CDR1 is SGHTA, CDR2 FQGNSA, per germline.